The next 24 T cell receptor beta chains were all read from a single sample in a study of post-analysis software for immune sequencing data. Unique-molecular-identifier-tagged TCR beta cDNA libraries were used. TCRdb recomputed calls from the PCR reads with MiXCR, one row per CDR3 protein. This table has 380,000 or so distinct CDR3 sequences, roughly 35% appearing once. These receptors' targets are unknown. Study-level results: Patients showed TRBV5-6, TRBV5-1 and TRBV20-1 among five TRBV segments more frequent than in controls.

The sample consisted of blood. The receptors come from a girl between 10 and 17 years old with multiple sclerosis.

V is TRBV29-1 and J is TRBJ1-2; maybe TRBD1 (5 bases). This CDR3 spans 13 amino acids. Trimming took off 7 bases at V and 6 bases at J, with 18 bases between the two ends. The germline CDR1 and CDR2 sequences are SQVTM and ANQGSEA. The CDR3 loop reads CSGMKGRPNGYTF. CDR3 DNA: TGCAGCGGTATGAAGGGGCGGCCTAATGGCTACACCTTC.

This clonotype has only a few counts. The CDR3 spells CASSGTSGGPDTQYF. The CDR3 nucleotides read TGTGCCAGCAGTGGGACTAGCGGGGGGCCAGATACGCAGTATTTT. V and J are TRBV6-4 and TRBJ2-3; 14 bases map to TRBD2. CDR3 length: 15 residues. Trimming removed 4 bases from V and 4 bases from J; junction bases left unmatched: 1. Per the germline V gene, CDR1 is MRHNA and CDR2 is SNTAGT.

This clonotype came up a few times. The chain couples TRBV7-6 to TRBJ2-2; D might be TRBD1 (6 bases). The CDR3 sequence is 14 residues long. Trimming removed 5 bases from V and 6 bases from J, with 13 bases in between. Per the germline V gene, CDR1 is SGHVS and CDR2 is FNYEAQ. The CDR3 region has the DNA TGTGCCAGCAGCCAAACAGGGCCGGCCGGGGAGCTGTTTTTT. Translated, it gives CASSQTGPAGELFF. The whole variable domain, remainder taken from reference TRBV7-6 and TRBJ2-2, is GAGVSQSPRYKVTKRGQDVALRCDPISGHVSLYWYRQALGQGPEFLTYFNYEAQQDKSGLPNDRFSAERPEGSISTLTIQRTEQRDSAMYRCASSQTGPAGELFFGEGSRLTVL.

The chain couples TRBV2 to TRBJ2-1; D is unclear. Germline CDR1 is SNHLY and CDR2 is FYNNEI. V gave up 6 bases and J gave up 8 bases, with 14 bases separating them. The CDR3 has 13 amino acids. The CDR3 nucleotides read TGTGCCAGCAGCGACACCCTAAGCCATGAGCAGTTCTTC. Amino acids: CASSDTLSHEQFF.

About this clonotype itself: This sequence may be a read error, since a much larger clone differs from it by one base. The chain combines TRBV9 with TRBJ2-1; the match to TRBD2 covers 9 bases. The V gene's germline CDR1 is SGDLS and CDR2 YYNGEE. The CDR3 has 14 residues. Trimming at V came to 3 bases and at J to 5 bases, leaving 3 bases not matched to a gene. The CDR3 bases are TGTGCCAGCAGCGGGACTAGCGTCGACAATGAGCAGTTCTTC. Its protein is CASSGTSVDNEQFF.

This clonotype has more than one count but fewer than ten. This chain links TRBV29-1 with TRBJ1-2; maybe TRBD1 (5 bases). The germline gives CDR1 SQVTM, CDR2 ANQGSEA. This CDR3 contains 12 residues. The V end was cut by 3 bases, the J end by 10 bases, with 15 bases between. For the CDR3, the DNA is TGCAGCGTTGAGGATTTTATAGGGGCCTACACCTTC. It is translated as CSVEDFIGAYTF.

The rearrangement uses TRBV7-6 and TRBJ2-7; no definite D call. This CDR3 comprises 12 residues. Germline CDR1 is SGHVS and CDR2 is FNYEAQ. Trimming removed 2 bases at V and 7 bases at J, with 9 bases between. CDR3 DNA: TGTGCCAGCAGCTTAAGTGATCTAGAGCAGTACTTC. Translation gives CASSLSDLEQYF.

The chain has TRBV12-3 or TRBV12-4 and TRBJ2-4; TRBD2 aligns across 12 bases. The CDR3 is 19 amino acids. V lost 3 bases, J lost 13 bases, and 22 bases stayed unmatched. CDR3 residues: CASSFKALAGGRVYNEQYF. CDR3 sequence (DNA): TGTGCCAGCAGTTTTAAGGCACTAGCGGGGGGCCGAGTTTACAATGAGCAGTACTTC.

A few counts support this clonotype. The chain couples TRBV4-3 to TRBJ2-3; TRBD2 is a possible D gene (5 bases). The CDR3 has 17 residues. Trimming shortened V by 0 bases and J by 0 bases, and 13 bases separated the two germline ends. Germline CDR1 is LGHNA and CDR2 is YSLEER. CDR3 protein: CASSQDVSGDSTDTQYF. The DNA for the CDR3 is TGCGCCAGCAGCCAAGATGTTTCCGGGGATAGCACAGATACGCAGTATTTT.

The chain combines TRBV29-1 with TRBJ2-1, with a tentative D call TRBD1 (6 bases). From germline, CDR1 is SQVTM and CDR2 ANQGSEA. This CDR3 has 16 amino acids. V was pared by 7 bases and J by 2 bases, with 21 bases between. CDR3 in DNA: TGCAGCGCCGGTGGGCAGGGGACATGGGCCTACAATGAGCAGTTCTTC. This sequence encodes CSAGGQGTWAYNEQFF.

There are a few counts of this clonotype. This sequence joins TRBV7-9 and TRBJ2-7; possible D gene TRBD1, 5 bases. Per germline, CDR1 SEHNR and CDR2 FQNEAQ (reference sequence). V was trimmed by 7 bases and J by 2 bases, leaving 12 bases between them. The CDR3 is 13 amino acids. CDR3 region: CASNGRATYEQYF. The CDR3 DNA sequence: TGTGCCAGCAACGGCAGGGCAACCTACGAGCAGTACTTC. Full variable domain (remainder filled in from reference TRBV7-9 and TRBJ2-7): DTGVSQNPRHKITKRGQNVTFRCDPISEHNRLYWYRQTLGQGPEFLTYFQNEAQLEKSRLLSDRFSAERPKGSFSTLEIQRTEQGDSAMYLCASNGRATYEQYFGPGTRLTVT.

The chain is built from TRBV4-2 and TRBJ2-7; weak D call: TRBD2 (5 bases). From germline, CDR1 is LGHNA and CDR2 YNFKEQ. V was shortened by 3 bases and J by 4 bases, with 16 bases between the two germline ends. This CDR3 has 15 residues. The CDR3 loop is CASSQNDPGLYEQYF. CDR3 nucleotide sequence: TGTGCCAGCAGCCAGAACGACCCGGGGTTATACGAGCAGTACTTC.

This clonotype was observed a handful of times. V and J are TRBV7-9 and TRBJ1-2; TRBD1 matches 10 bases. Germline V gene lookup returns CDR1 SEHNR and CDR2 FQNEAQ (reference sequence). CDR3 size: 15 residues. V gave up 7 bases and J gave up 0 bases; unmatched junction bases: 5. The CDR3 DNA sequence: TGTGCCAGCACCCCCGGGACAGGGGCTAACTATGGCTACACCTTC. Its translation is CASTPGTGANYGYTF.

This clonotype was observed a few times. V usage is TRBV6-1 and J usage is TRBJ1-4; the match to TRBD1 covers 8 bases. The length of the CDR3 is 14 residues. V shed 6 bases and J 5 bases; nucleotides not matched to a gene: 5. Germline-derived CDR1 and CDR2 are MNHNS and SASEGT. This chain's CDR3 is CASSQTGVNEKLFF. In nucleotides, the CDR3 is TGTGCCAGCAGCCAGACAGGGGTGAATGAAAAACTGTTTTTT.

The V gene is TRBV12-3 or TRBV12-4, the J gene TRBJ1-1; D perhaps matches TRBD1 (6 bases). The CDR3 is 15 residues long. V was trimmed by 0 bases and J by 1 base, leaving 9 bases between them. CDR3 sequence (DNA): TGTGCCAGCAGTTTAGCGCGGGGGGCGAACACTGAAGCTTTCTTT. Residues: CASSLARGANTEAFF.

The V and J genes are TRBV28 and TRBJ2-5, with a possible D match to TRBD1 (6 bases). Gene TRBJ2-7 matches the end of the DNA better, so the J call may be wrong. Germline-derived CDR1 and CDR2 are MDHEN and SYDVKM. This CDR3 has 15 amino acids. The CDR3 DNA follows: TGTGCCAGCACCGTGGGATTAGGGGGCTCCTACGAGCAGTACTTC. Protein: CASTVGLGGSYEQYF.

The chain combines TRBV7-9 with TRBJ2-7; D is ambiguous. V was trimmed by 10 bases and J by 5 bases, leaving 18 bases between them. Germline V CDR1 and CDR2: SEHNR, FQNEAQ (reference sequence). The CDR3 contains 13 residues. The CDR3 DNA is TGTGCCACTACACCGTCCCAACCTGACGAGCAGTACTTC. Translation gives CATTPSQPDEQYF.

The chain joins TRBV20-1 to TRBJ2-3; D perhaps matches TRBD2 (5 bases). CDR1 is DFQATT and CDR2 is SNEGSKA in the germline V gene (reference sequence). Between the trimmed V and J ends, which lost 6 bases and 2 bases, there was a span of 24 bases. The CDR3 contains 17 residues. CDR3 protein: CSAEPGFSYGSTDTQYF. CDR3 DNA: TGCAGTGCAGAACCGGGATTCTCCTATGGTTCCACAGATACGCAGTATTTT.

This clonotype appeared many times. The V gene is TRBV4-3, the J gene TRBJ2-7; tentatively, D is TRBD1 or TRBD2 (5 bases each). CDR1 is LGHNA and CDR2 is YSLEER in the germline V gene. Trimming pared 3 bases from V and 5 bases from J, leaving 17 bases between. The CDR3 has 15 amino acids. DNA of the CDR3: TGCGCCAGCAGCCAGATGGCCGGGGCGGCCAACGAGCAGTACTTC. This encodes CASSQMAGAANEQYF.

The chain carries TRBV5-5 and TRBJ2-1, with 8 positions matching TRBD2. V lost 3 bases to trimming and J lost 8 bases; unmatched junction nucleotides: 13. The CDR3 contains 16 residues. CDR1 is SGHKS, CDR2 YYEKEE, per germline (reference sequence). The CDR3 here is CASSSLTGLGVHEQFF. CDR3 coding DNA: TGTGCCAGCAGCTCACTGACGGGACTAGGAGTCCATGAGCAGTTCTTC.

The chain couples TRBV10-3 to TRBJ2-3, with TRBD1 matching over 7 bases. Germline CDR1 is ENHRY and CDR2 is SYGVKD. The length of the CDR3 is 15 residues. V trimming: 3 bases; J trimming: 1 base; junction bases outside the gene matches: 4. CDR3 in DNA: TGTGCCATCAGTGAATCTACAGGGGGCACAGATACGCAGTATTTT. The encoded protein is CAISESTGGTDTQYF.

This chain uses TRBV16 with TRBJ1-4; 8 bases are a match to TRBD1. V was clipped by 2 bases and J by 5 bases; unmatched bases: 1. The CDR3 has 14 amino acids. The germline V gene has CDR1 KGHSY and CDR2 FQNENV. The CDR3, as DNA: TGTGCCAGCAGCCAAAACAGGGGGAATGAAAAACTGTTTTTT. This translates into CASSQNRGNEKLFF.

V is TRBV4-1 and J is TRBJ2-2; tentative D call: TRBD2 (5 bases). The V end was cut by 1 base, the J end by 3 bases, with 12 bases between. CDR1 MGHRA and CDR2 YSYEKL come from the germline V gene. The CDR3 loop spans 16 amino acids. CDR3 amino acids: CASSQVTGSYTGELFF. The CDR3 coding sequence is TGCGCCAGCAGCCAAGTAACGGGGAGCTACACCGGGGAGCTGTTTTTT.

The chain couples TRBV9 to TRBJ1-2, with a possible D match to TRBD1 (5 bases). Germline V lookup: CDR1 SGDLS, CDR2 YYNGEE. V was pared by 0 bases and J by 5 bases, with 23 bases between. There are 18 residues in the CDR3. As DNA, the CDR3 is TGTGCCAGCAGCGTAGAGTCTCAAGTGAGGGCAGGGAAATATGGCTACACCTTC. This translates into CASSVESQVRAGKYGYTF.